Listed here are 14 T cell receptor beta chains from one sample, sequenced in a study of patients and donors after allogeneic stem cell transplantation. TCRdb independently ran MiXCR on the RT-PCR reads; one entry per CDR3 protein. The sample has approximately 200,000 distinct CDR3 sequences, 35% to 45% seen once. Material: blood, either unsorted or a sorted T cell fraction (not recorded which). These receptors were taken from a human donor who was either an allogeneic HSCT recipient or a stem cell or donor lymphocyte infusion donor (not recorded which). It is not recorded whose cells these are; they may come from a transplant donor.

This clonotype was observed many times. CDR3 sequence: CASSSGPRNQPQHF. Written as DNA, the CDR3 is TGTGCCAGCAGTTCCGGGCCTAGAAATCAGCCCCAGCATTTT. The rearrangement uses TRBV12-3 or TRBV12-4 and TRBJ1-5; D ambiguous. Trimming left V 4 bases short and J 4 bases short, with 11 bases between. This CDR3 has 14 residues.

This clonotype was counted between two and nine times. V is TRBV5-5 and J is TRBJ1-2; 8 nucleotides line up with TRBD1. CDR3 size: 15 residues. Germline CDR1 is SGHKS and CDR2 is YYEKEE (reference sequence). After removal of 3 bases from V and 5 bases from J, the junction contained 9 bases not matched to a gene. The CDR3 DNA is TGTGCCAGCAGCTGGAAAGGACAGGGTAGTTATGGCTACACCTTC. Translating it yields CASSWKGQGSYGYTF.

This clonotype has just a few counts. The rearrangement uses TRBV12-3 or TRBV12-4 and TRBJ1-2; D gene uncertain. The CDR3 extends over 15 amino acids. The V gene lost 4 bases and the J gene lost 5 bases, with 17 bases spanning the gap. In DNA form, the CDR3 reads TGTGCCAGCAGTTCCCCTTCGGATGGGCTATATGGCTACACCTTC. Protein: CASSSPSDGLYGYTF.

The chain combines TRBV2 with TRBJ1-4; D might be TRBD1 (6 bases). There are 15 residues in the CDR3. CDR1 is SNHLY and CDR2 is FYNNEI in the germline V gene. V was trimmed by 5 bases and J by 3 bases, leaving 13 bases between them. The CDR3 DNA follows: TGTGCCAGCAGTATGCAGGGGAATCCTAATGAAAAACTGTTTTTT. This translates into CASSMQGNPNEKLFF.

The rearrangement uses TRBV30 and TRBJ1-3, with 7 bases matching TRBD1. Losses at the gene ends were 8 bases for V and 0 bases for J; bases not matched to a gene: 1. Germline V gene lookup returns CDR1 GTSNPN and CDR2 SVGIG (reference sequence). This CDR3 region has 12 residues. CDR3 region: CAGTVSGNTIYF. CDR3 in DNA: TGTGCCGGGACAGTCTCTGGAAACACCATATATTTT. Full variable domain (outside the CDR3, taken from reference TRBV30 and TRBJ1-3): SQTIHQWPATLVQPVGSPLSLECTVEGTSNPNLYWYRQAAGRGLQLLFYSVGIGQISSEVPQNLSASRPQDRQFILSSKKLLLSDSGFYLCAGTVSGNTIYFGEGSWLTVV.

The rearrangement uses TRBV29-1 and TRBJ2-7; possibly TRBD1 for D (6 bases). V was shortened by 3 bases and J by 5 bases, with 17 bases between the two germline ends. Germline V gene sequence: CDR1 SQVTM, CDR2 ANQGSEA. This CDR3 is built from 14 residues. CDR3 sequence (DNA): TGCAGCGTTGACGGGATGGCAGGGGAAAACGAGCAGTACTTC. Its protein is CSVDGMAGENEQYF.

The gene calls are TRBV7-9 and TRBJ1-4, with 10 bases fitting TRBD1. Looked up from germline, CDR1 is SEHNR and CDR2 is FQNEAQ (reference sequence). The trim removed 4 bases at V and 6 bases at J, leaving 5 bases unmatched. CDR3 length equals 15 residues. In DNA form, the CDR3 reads TGTGCCAGCAGCTCCCGGACAGGGGGGCATGAAAAACTGTTTTTT. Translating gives CASSSRTGGHEKLFF.

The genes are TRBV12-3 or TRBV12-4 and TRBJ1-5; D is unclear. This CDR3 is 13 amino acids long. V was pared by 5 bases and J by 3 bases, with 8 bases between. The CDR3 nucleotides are TGTGCCAGCAGTGAGTCCCTCAATCAGCCCCAGCATTTT. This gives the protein CASSESLNQPQHF.

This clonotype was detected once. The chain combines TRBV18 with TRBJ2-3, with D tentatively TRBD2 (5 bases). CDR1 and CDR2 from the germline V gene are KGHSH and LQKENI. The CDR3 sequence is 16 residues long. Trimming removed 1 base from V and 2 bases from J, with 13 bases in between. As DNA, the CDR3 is TGTGCCAGCTCACCACGTACAGCGGCTCTCACAGATACGCAGTATTTT. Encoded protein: CASSPRTAALTDTQYF.

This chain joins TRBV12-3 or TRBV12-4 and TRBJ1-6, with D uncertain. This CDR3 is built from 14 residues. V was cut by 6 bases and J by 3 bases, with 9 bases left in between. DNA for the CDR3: TGTGCCAGCAGCCCTTTCCTCTATAATTCACCCCTCCACTTT. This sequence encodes CASSPFLYNSPLHF.

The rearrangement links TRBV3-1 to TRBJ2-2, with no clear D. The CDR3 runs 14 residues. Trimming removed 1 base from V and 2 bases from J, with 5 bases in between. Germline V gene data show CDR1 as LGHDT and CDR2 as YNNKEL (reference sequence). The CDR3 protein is CASSQVLNTGELFF. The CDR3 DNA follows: TGTGCCAGCAGCCAAGTACTAAACACCGGGGAGCTGTTTTTT.

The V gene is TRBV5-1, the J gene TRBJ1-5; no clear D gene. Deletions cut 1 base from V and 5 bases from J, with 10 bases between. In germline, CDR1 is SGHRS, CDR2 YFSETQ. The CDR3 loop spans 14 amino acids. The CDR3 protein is CASSLQPGHQPQHF. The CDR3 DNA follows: TGCGCCAGCAGCTTGCAGCCGGGCCATCAGCCCCAGCATTTT.

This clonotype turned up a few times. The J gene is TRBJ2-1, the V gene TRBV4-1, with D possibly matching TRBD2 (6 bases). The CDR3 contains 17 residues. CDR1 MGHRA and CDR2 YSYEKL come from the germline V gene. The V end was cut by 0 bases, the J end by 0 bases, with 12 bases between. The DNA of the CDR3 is TGCGCCAGCAGCCAAGATGGCGGGGCCTACTCCTACAATGAGCAGTTCTTC. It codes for CASSQDGGAYSYNEQFF.

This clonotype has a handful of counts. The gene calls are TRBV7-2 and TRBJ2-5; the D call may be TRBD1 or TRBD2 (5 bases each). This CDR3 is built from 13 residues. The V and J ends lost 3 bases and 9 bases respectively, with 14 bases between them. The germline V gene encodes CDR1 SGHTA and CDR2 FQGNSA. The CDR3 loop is CASSLARDVAQYF. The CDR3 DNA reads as TGTGCCAGCAGCTTGGCTAGGGACGTGGCCCAGTACTTC.